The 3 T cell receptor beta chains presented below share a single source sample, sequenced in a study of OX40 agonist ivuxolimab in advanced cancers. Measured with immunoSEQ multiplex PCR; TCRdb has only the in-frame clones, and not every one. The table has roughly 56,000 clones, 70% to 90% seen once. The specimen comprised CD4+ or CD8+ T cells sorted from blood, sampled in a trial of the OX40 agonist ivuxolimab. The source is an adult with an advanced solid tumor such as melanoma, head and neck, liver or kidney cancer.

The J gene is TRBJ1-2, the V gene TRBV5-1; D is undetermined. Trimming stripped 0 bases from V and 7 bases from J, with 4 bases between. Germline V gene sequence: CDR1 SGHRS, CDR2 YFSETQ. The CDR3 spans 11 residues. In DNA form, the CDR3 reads TGCGCCAGCAGCTTGGATTTTGGCTACACCTTC. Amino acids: CASSLDFGYTF.

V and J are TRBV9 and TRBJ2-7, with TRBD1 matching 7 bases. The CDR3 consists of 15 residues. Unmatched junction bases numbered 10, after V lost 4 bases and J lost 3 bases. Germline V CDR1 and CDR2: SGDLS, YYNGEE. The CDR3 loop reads CASSPQGDSNYEQYF. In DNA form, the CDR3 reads TGTGCCAGCAGCCCTCAGGGGGATTCTAACTACGAGCAGTACTTC.

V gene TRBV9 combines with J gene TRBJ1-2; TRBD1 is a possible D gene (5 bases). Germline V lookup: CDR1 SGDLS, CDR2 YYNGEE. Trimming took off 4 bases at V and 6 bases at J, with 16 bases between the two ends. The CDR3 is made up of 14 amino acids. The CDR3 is CASSPPGGGDGYTF. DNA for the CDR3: TGTGCCAGCAGCCCCCCTGGGGGAGGGGATGGCTACACCTTC.